The 30 T cell receptor beta chains below were found in one sample sequenced in a study of T cells expressing NK-cell markers. Following a re-call of the 5' RACE reads, TCRdb has one entry per CDR3 protein and lacks DNA. Its table lists 440,000 or so distinct CDR3 sequences. The material sequenced was blood T cells: a sorted CD56 or NKG2C T cell subset, CD4+ or CD8+ T cells, or bulk PBMC T cells (not recorded which). All receptors come from a woman between 18 and 75 years old in good health.

V is TRBV20-1 and J is TRBJ1-3; TCRdb's D call of TRBD1 is untestable without DNA. The CDR3 loop spans 14 amino acids. Germline V gives CDR1 DFQATT, CDR2 SNEGSKA (reference sequence). CDR3 amino acids: CSARPFSGGNTIYF.

V and J are TRBV5-4 and TRBJ2-2. The germline V gene encodes CDR1 SGHNT and CDR2 YYREEE (reference sequence). There are 15 residues in the CDR3. The CDR3 spells CASSPEWANTGELFF.

The chain's CDR3 is CSVKRAGKREAFF. The rearrangement uses TRBV20-1 and TRBJ1-1. Germline values: CDR1 DFQATT, CDR2 SNEGSKA (reference sequence). There are 13 residues in the CDR3.

V usage is TRBV6-4 and J usage is TRBJ2-1; TCRdb calls TRBD1, which cannot be checked without DNA. Germline V gives CDR1 MRHNA, CDR2 SNTAGT. This CDR3 spans 16 amino acids. The CDR3 reads CASSDSTAGGHNEQFF.

The chain's CDR3 is CASSPDPPDTQYF. The chain links TRBV7-9 to TRBJ2-3; the TCRdb D gene call, TRBD1, has no DNA to confirm it. There are 13 residues in the CDR3. Germline CDR1 reads SEHNR; CDR2 reads FQNEAQ (reference sequence).

The chain is built from TRBV7-2 and TRBJ2-7; with no DNA, the TCRdb D assignment of TRBD1 cannot be verified. The length of the CDR3 is 15 residues. Looked up from germline, CDR1 is SGHTA and CDR2 is FQGNSA. The CDR3: CASSKPPPLAYEQYF.

The CDR3 spells CASSLGGGPSDEQFF. This rearrangement joins TRBV11-1 to TRBJ2-1; TCRdb gives TRBD2 as the D gene, but with no DNA this cannot be confirmed. The CDR3 extends over 15 amino acids. CDR1 is SGHAT, CDR2 FQDESV, per germline (reference sequence).

This chain links TRBV7-9 with TRBJ1-6; TCRdb lists TRBD1, though no DNA is available to test this call. The length of the CDR3 is 17 residues. The germline gives CDR1 SEHNR, CDR2 FQNEAQ (reference sequence). CDR3: CASSRIIGGQGNSPLHF.

This chain links TRBV28 with TRBJ2-2. Per germline, CDR1 MDHEN and CDR2 SYDVKM. The CDR3 has 13 amino acids. CDR3 sequence: CTSSGEVPGELFF.

This chain connects TRBV6-5 to TRBJ1-3. Germline V lookup: CDR1 MNHEY, CDR2 SVGAGI. The CDR3 totals 17 residues. This CDR3 reads CASSYFASAGSGNTIYF.

The gene calls are TRBV5-4 and TRBJ2-1. Germline V gene lookup returns CDR1 SGHNT and CDR2 YYREEE (reference sequence). This CDR3 has 12 residues. CDR3 protein: CASSYVGDEQFF.

This chain joins TRBV7-2 and TRBJ2-1. The CDR3 is made up of 11 amino acids. Germline CDR1 SGHTA, CDR2 FQGNSA. CDR3 protein: CASSFEGEQFF.

This chain connects TRBV7-2 to TRBJ1-5. The CDR3 totals 15 residues. The germline V gene encodes CDR1 SGHTA and CDR2 FQGNSA. CDR3 sequence: CASSSSPILGQPQHF.

The chain has TRBV19 and TRBJ1-1; the D gene TCRdb calls, TRBD1, cannot be checked with no DNA. In germline, CDR1 is LNHDA, CDR2 SQIVND (reference sequence). The CDR3 consists of 15 residues. The CDR3 protein is CASNTGQGGNTEAFF.

This CDR3 reads CASSPVLAGGSGELFF. The chain is built from TRBV4-1 and TRBJ2-2; the D call from TCRdb, TRBD2, cannot be confirmed without DNA. This CDR3 region has 16 residues. Per germline, CDR1 MGHRA and CDR2 YSYEKL.

The rearrangement links TRBV6-1 to TRBJ2-1; the TCRdb call, TRBD2, lacks DNA for checking. From germline, CDR1 is MNHNS and CDR2 SASEGT. This CDR3 region has 16 residues. Here the CDR3 reads CASRDSTSGTHNEQFF.

The chain couples TRBV5-4 to TRBJ1-1; the D gene TCRdb calls, TRBD1, cannot be checked with no DNA. CDR1 and CDR2 from the germline V gene are SGHNT and YYREEE (reference sequence). The CDR3 spans 15 residues. CDR3 loop: CACKRQGAPSTEAFF.

The J gene is TRBJ1-4, the V gene TRBV6-1. CDR3 length: 16 amino acids. CDR1 is MNHNS, CDR2 SASEGT, per germline. CDR3 sequence reads: CASSEWSLSANEKLFF.

The chain recombines TRBV20-1 with TRBJ2-3; the D call of TRBD1 rests on TCRdb alone, since no DNA is present to check it. The length of the CDR3 is 16 residues. Germline CDR1 is DFQATT and CDR2 is SNEGSKA (reference sequence). The CDR3 loop reads CSAPGLGPPWGDTQYF.

V and J are TRBV27 and TRBJ2-7; without DNA, the TCRdb call of TRBD2 cannot be checked. The length of the CDR3 is 13 residues. Germline CDR1 MNHEY, CDR2 SMNVEV (reference sequence). The CDR3 spells CASSAGPTYEQYF.

The rearrangement links TRBV27 to TRBJ2-7; TCRdb designates TRBD1, a call that cannot be tested without DNA. Germline V gives CDR1 MNHEY, CDR2 SMNVEV (reference sequence). This CDR3 has 15 amino acids. The CDR3: CASSQTGTGAYEQYF.

The rearrangement links TRBV24-1 to TRBJ2-5; as DNA is missing, the TRBD1 call by TCRdb cannot be tested. This CDR3 spans 16 amino acids. Per the germline V gene, CDR1 is KGHDR and CDR2 is SFDVKD. Here the CDR3 reads CATSDSGDRTPETQYF.

The rearrangement joins TRBV25-1 to TRBJ2-5. The CDR3 is 13 amino acids. Germline-derived CDR1 and CDR2 are MGHDK and SYGVNS. The CDR3 reads CASSAEYQETQYF.

The chain is built from TRBV10-3 and TRBJ2-3; lacking DNA, the TRBD2 call made by TCRdb goes unchecked. Germline CDR1 is ENHRY and CDR2 is SYGVKD. There are 15 residues in the CDR3. CDR3 region: CAISESLRATGAQYF.

The genes are TRBV4-3 and TRBJ2-1; TCRdb reports TRBD2, a call that lacks DNA to check it against. Germline values: CDR1 LGHNA, CDR2 YSLEER. The CDR3 is 16 residues long. The CDR3 here is CASSQDRASGSDEQFF.

The chain recombines TRBV7-9 with TRBJ2-3; TCRdb picks TRBD2, but there is no DNA to check that call. This CDR3 comprises 16 residues. Germline CDR1 and CDR2: SEHNR and FQNEAQ (reference sequence). The CDR3 sequence is CASSPGTSGIGDTQYF.

The chain is built from TRBV29-1 and TRBJ1-1. From germline, CDR1 is SQVTM and CDR2 ANQGSEA. This CDR3 has 16 residues. The CDR3 region is CSAGRGPETANTEAFF. The whole variable domain, filled in from reference TRBV29-1 and TRBJ1-1, reads SAVISQKPSRDICQRGTSLTIQCQVDSQVTMMFWYRQQPGQSLTLIATANQGSEATYESGFVIDKFPISRPNLTFSTLTVSNMSPEDSSIYLCSAGRGPETANTEAFFGQGTRLTVV.

The chain carries TRBV6-6 and TRBJ2-7. Germline V gives CDR1 MNHNY, CDR2 SVGAGI (reference sequence). The CDR3 is 12 residues long. CDR3 residues: CASSNKSYEQYF.

The genes are TRBV19 and TRBJ1-6; the TCRdb call, TRBD1, lacks DNA for checking. The germline V gene encodes CDR1 LNHDA and CDR2 SQIVND (reference sequence). This CDR3 contains 15 residues. This CDR3 reads CASSWRKRLNSPLHF. The variable domain in full, with the rest retrieved from reference TRBV19 and TRBJ1-6, is DGGITQSPKYLFRKEGQNVTLSCEQNLNHDAMYWYRQDPGQGLRLIYYSQIVNDFQKGDIAEGYSVSREKKESFPLTVTSAQKNPTAFYLCASSWRKRLNSPLHFGNGTRLTVT.

The chain links TRBV7-7 to TRBJ2-1. The CDR3 spans 13 residues. Germline lookup yields CDR1 SSHAT and CDR2 FNYEAQ (reference sequence). This chain's CDR3 is CASSLAHSGEQFF.